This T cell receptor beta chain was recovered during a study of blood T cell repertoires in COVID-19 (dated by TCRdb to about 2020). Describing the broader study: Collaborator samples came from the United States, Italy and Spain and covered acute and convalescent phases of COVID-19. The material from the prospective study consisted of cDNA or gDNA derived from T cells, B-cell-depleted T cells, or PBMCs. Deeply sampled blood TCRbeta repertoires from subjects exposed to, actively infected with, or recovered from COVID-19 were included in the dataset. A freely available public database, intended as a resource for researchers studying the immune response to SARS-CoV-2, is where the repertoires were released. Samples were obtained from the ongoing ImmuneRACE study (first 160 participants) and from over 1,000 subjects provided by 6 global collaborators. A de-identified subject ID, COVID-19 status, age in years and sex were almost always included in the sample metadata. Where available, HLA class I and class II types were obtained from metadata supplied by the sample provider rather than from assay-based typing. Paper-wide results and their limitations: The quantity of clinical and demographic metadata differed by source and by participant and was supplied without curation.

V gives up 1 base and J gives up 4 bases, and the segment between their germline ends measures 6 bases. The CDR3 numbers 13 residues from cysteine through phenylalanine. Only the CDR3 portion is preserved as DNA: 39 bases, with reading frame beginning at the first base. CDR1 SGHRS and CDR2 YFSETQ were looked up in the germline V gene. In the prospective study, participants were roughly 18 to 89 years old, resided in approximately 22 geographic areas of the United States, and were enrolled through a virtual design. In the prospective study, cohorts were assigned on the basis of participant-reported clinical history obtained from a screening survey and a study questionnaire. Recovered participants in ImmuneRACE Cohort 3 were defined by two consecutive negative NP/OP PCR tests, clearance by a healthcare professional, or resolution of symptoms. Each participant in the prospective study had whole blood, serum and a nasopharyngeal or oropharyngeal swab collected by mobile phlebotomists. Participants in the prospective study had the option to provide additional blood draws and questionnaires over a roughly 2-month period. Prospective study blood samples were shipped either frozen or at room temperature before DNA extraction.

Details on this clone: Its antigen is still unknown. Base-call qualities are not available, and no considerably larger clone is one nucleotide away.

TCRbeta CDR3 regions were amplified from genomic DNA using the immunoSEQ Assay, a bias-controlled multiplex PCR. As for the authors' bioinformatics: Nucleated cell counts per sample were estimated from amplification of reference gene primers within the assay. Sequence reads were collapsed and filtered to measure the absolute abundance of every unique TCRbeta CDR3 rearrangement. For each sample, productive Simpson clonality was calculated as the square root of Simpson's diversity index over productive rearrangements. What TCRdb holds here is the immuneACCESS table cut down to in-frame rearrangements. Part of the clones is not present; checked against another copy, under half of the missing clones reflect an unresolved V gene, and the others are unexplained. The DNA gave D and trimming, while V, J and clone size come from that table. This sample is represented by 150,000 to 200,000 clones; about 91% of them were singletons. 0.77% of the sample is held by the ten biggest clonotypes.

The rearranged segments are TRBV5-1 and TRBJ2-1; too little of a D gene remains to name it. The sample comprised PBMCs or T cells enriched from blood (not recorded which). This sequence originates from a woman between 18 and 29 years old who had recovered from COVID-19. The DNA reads TGCGCCAGCAGCTTGTCCCCGTACAATGAGCAGTTCTTC. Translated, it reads CASSLSPYNEQFF.